This T cell receptor (beta chain) came from a study of siplizumab effects on memory and regulatory T cells. Study-level results: In unstimulated cells, naive T cells appeared more diverse than memory T cells and seemed major alloresponse contributors.

As to this clone: Its antigen is as yet unknown.

Data came from immunoSEQ multiplex PCR; TCRdb stores just in-frame clones and leaves some out. The sample records some 100,000 clones, under 95% being singletons. V shed 4 bases, J shed 2 bases, and the junction held 4 bases outside the gene matches. The CDR3 sequence is 14 residues long. Germline-derived CDR1 and CDR2 are SGHRS and YFSETQ. The chain has TRBV5-1 and TRBJ2-7; 9 bases map to TRBD1. Sequencing was performed on CD8+ T cells sorted from blood. The sequence was collected from a human donor in good health. This CDR3 is CASSAGTGPYEQYF. As DNA, the CDR3 is TGCGCCAGCAGCGCCGGGACAGGGCCCTACGAGCAGTACTTC.